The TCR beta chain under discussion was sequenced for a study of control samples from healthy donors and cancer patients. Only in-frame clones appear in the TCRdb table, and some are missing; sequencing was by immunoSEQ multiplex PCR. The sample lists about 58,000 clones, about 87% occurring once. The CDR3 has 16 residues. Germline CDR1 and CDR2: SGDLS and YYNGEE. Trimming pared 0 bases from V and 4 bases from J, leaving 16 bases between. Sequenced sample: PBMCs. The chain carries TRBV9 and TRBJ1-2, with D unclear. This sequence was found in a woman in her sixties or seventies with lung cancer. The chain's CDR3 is CASSVDPRFTGYGYTF. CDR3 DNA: TGTGCCAGCAGCGTAGACCCCCGGTTTACTGGCTATGGCTACACCTTC.